The next 21 T cell receptor beta chains were all read from a single sample in a study of blood T cell repertoires in COVID-19. Clones were read by immunoSEQ multiplex PCR, and TCRdb kept only the in-frame ones, dropping some. The table records more than 50,000 clones, 75% to 80% of them present only once. The sequencing sample was made of peripheral blood. The receptors shown here come from a man between 65 and 85 years old with active or convalescent COVID-19.

The chain links TRBV18 to TRBJ2-5; TRBD1 matches at 7 bases. Germline V lookup: CDR1 KGHSH, CDR2 LQKENI. V lost 4 bases to trimming and J lost 5 bases; unmatched junction nucleotides: 10. The CDR3 spans 15 residues. The CDR3 coding sequence is TGTGCCAGCTCACGAAGAAACAGGGGCGGTGAGACCCAGTACTTC. The encoded protein is CASSRRNRGGETQYF.

This chain links TRBV4-2 with TRBJ2-7; 9 bases map to TRBD2. CDR3 length: 18 residues. V gave up 0 bases and J gave up 1 base; unmatched junction bases: 10. Germline CDR1 LGHNA, CDR2 YNFKEQ. Written as DNA, the CDR3 is TGTGCCAGCAGCCAAGATCTAGCGACTAGCGGAGGTTCCTACGAGCAGTACTTC. Translating it yields CASSQDLATSGGSYEQYF.

This chain joins TRBV7-2 and TRBJ2-5, with 10 bases that match TRBD1. Trimming removed 1 base from V and 4 bases from J; junction bases left unmatched: 6. This CDR3 comprises 16 residues. Germline CDR1 SGHTA, CDR2 FQGNSA. The CDR3 sequence: CASSLGGTGVGETQYF. In DNA, the CDR3 is TGTGCCAGCAGCTTAGGAGGGACAGGGGTCGGAGAGACCCAGTACTTC.

The chain recombines TRBV7-2 with TRBJ1-6, with 7 bases identical to TRBD1. J was trimmed by 13 bases and V by 5 bases; bases with no gene match: 11. This CDR3 region has 14 residues. Per the germline V gene, CDR1 is SGHTA and CDR2 is FQGNSA. CDR3 in DNA: TGTGCCAGCAGCCCAGGATTGCAGGGGGGCCCCCTCCACTTT. It specifies CASSPGLQGGPLHF.

The rearrangement links TRBV28 to TRBJ1-4; the match to TRBD1 covers 7 bases. Trimming at V came to 5 bases and at J to 8 bases, leaving 14 bases not matched to a gene. This CDR3 region has 16 residues. Looked up from germline, CDR1 is MDHEN and CDR2 is SYDVKM. The CDR3 loop reads CASSILDRAGGEKLFF. The CDR3 DNA sequence: TGTGCCAGCAGTATCCTAGACAGGGCAGGAGGGGAAAAACTGTTTTTT.

V and J are TRBV3-1 (or the pseudogene TRBV3-2) and TRBJ2-1, with 10 bases aligning to TRBD2. The CDR3 is 20 residues long. Germline V CDR1 and CDR2: LGHDT, YNNKEL (reference sequence). The trim removed 4 bases at V and 0 bases at J, leaving 15 bases unmatched. The CDR3 DNA is TGTGCCAGCAGCCCAGGGAGGCCTAGCGGGGGCCTGAGCTCCTACAATGAGCAGTTCTTC. Encoded protein: CASSPGRPSGGLSSYNEQFF.

This chain links TRBV14 with TRBJ1-4, with D possibly being TRBD1 (5 bases). CDR3 length: 15 residues. The germline V gene encodes CDR1 SGHDN and CDR2 FVKESK. V lost 1 base and J 8 bases, leaving 14 bases between the germline ends. CDR3 bases: TGTGCCAGCAGCCAAGGGATTACAGGTTCGGAAAAACTGTTTTTT. Translating it yields CASSQGITGSEKLFF.

V and J are TRBV2 and TRBJ2-5; D is possibly TRBD1 (6 bases). The CDR3 is 13 amino acids. CDR1 and CDR2 (germline): SNHLY, FYNNEI. Between the trimmed V and J ends, which lost 5 bases and 7 bases, there was a span of 14 bases. The CDR3, as DNA: TGTGCCAGCAGTTTAGGGGGAGCCGGGACCCAGTACTTC. It is translated as CASSLGGAGTQYF.

This clone was counted many times. The J gene is TRBJ2-5, the V gene TRBV4-1; D ambiguous. Germline V gene lookup returns CDR1 MGHRA and CDR2 YSYEKL. Trimming removed 0 bases from V and 0 bases from J, with 11 bases in between. This CDR3 comprises 16 residues. This CDR3 is CASSQDQGGNQETQYF. In nucleotides, the CDR3 is TGCGCCAGCAGCCAAGATCAAGGCGGCAACCAAGAGACCCAGTACTTC.

This sequence joins TRBV19 and TRBJ2-4, with TRBD1 as a possible D gene (5 bases). V was shortened by 5 bases and J by 2 bases, with 16 bases between the two germline ends. The CDR3 spans 16 residues. The germline V gene has CDR1 LNHDA and CDR2 SQIVND (reference sequence). CDR3: CASSDGWGSSKNIQYF. The CDR3 DNA follows: TGTGCCAGTAGTGACGGTTGGGGCAGTTCCAAAAACATTCAGTACTTC. The whole variable domain, filled in from reference TRBV19 and TRBJ2-4, reads DGGITQSPKYLFRKEGQNVTLSCEQNLNHDAMYWYRQDPGQGLRLIYYSQIVNDFQKGDIAEGYSVSREKKESFPLTVTSAQKNPTAFYLCASSDGWGSSKNIQYFGAGTRLSVL.

This sequence joins TRBV11-3 and TRBJ1-6, with 9 bases aligning to TRBD1. Trimming removed 2 bases from V and 9 bases from J; junction bases left unmatched: 5. Germline CDR1 SGHNT, CDR2 YENEEA. The CDR3 has 15 residues. CDR3 nucleotides: TGTGCCAGCAGCTTATATGGGACAGGGACTTCACCCCTCCACTTT. Translating gives CASSLYGTGTSPLHF.

The chain recombines TRBV18 with TRBJ2-1; possibly TRBD2 for D (6 bases). CDR1 and CDR2 from the germline V gene are KGHSH and LQKENI. The V end lost 1 base, the J end lost 3 bases, and 7 bases lay between the germline ends. The CDR3 covers 14 residues. CDR3 amino acids: CASSPREVYNEQFF. In nucleotides, the CDR3 is TGTGCCAGCTCACCACGGGAGGTCTACAATGAGCAGTTCTTC.

The J gene is TRBJ1-2, the V gene TRBV12-3 or TRBV12-4; the D is unclear. CDR3 length: 12 amino acids. The V end was cut by 1 base, the J end by 7 bases, with 7 bases between. The CDR3 spells CASSLDFRGYTF. In nucleotides, the CDR3 is TGTGCCAGCAGTTTAGACTTCCGTGGCTACACCTTC.

This chain joins TRBV6-5 and TRBJ1-5; possible D gene TRBD1, 5 bases. Germline CDR1 is MNHEY and CDR2 is SVGAGI. This CDR3 is 13 amino acids long. V was clipped by 8 bases and J by 3 bases, with 11 bases between them. This CDR3 reads CASGRGSNQPQHF. The CDR3 bases are TGTGCCAGCGGTAGGGGATCCAATCAGCCCCAGCATTTT.

The chain recombines TRBV30 with TRBJ1-2; 8 bases line up with TRBD1. The ends lost 4 bases at V and 8 bases at J; junction bases unmatched: 6. The CDR3 contains 12 residues. CDR1 and CDR2 (germline): GTSNPN, SVGIG (reference sequence). Here the CDR3 reads CAWIGTGGGYTF. CDR3 DNA: TGTGCCTGGATTGGCACAGGGGGAGGCTACACCTTC.

This chain links TRBV7-3 with TRBJ2-2, with D perhaps TRBD1 (5 bases). Germline values: CDR1 SGHTA, CDR2 FQGTGA. This CDR3 region has 13 residues. V was trimmed by 8 bases and J by 0 bases, leaving 7 bases between them. The CDR3 sequence is CASGASNTGELFF. CDR3 DNA sequence: TGTGCCAGCGGGGCCTCGAACACCGGGGAGCTGTTTTTT.

The V call is TRBV28, the J call TRBJ2-5; TRBD1 agrees at 8 bases. Germline CDR1 MDHEN, CDR2 SYDVKM. The CDR3 has 15 residues. The V segment lost 6 bases and the J segment 4 bases; nucleotides outside the gene matches: 10. Here the CDR3 reads CASRDPGQGSETQYF. The CDR3 bases are TGTGCCAGCAGGGATCCCGGACAGGGATCAGAGACCCAGTACTTC. Variable domain in full (rest from reference TRBV28 and TRBJ2-5): DVKVTQSSRYLVKRTGEKVFLECVQDMDHENMFWYRQDPGLGLRLIYFSYDVKMKEKGDIPEGYSVSREKKERFSLILESASTNQTSMYLCASRDPGQGSETQYFGPGTRLLVL.

This chain links TRBV7-2 with TRBJ1-1; possibly TRBD1 for D (6 bases). Trimming pared 3 bases from V and 1 base from J, leaving 12 bases between. CDR3 length equals 15 residues. Germline CDR1 SGHTA, CDR2 FQGNSA. The CDR3 region has the DNA TGTGCCAGCAGCTTTACAGGGTTGGGGAACACTGAAGCTTTCTTT. Its protein product is CASSFTGLGNTEAFF.

The CDR3 DNA reads as TGTGCCAGCAGCCCCGGGGGACTAGCGGGGACTTACGAGCAGTACTTC. This encodes CASSPGGLAGTYEQYF. The chain has TRBV5-8 and TRBJ2-7; 13 nucleotides align to TRBD2. The junction had 8 bases not matched to a gene; V was cut back by 4 bases and J by 4 bases. The CDR3 contains 16 residues. The V gene's germline CDR1 is SGHTS and CDR2 YDEGEE.

This clone came up many times. The J gene is TRBJ2-5, the V gene TRBV18; tentatively, D is TRBD1 (5 bases). Germline V gene lookup returns CDR1 KGHSH and CDR2 LQKENI. The CDR3 runs to 13 residues. V was trimmed by 1 base and J by 5 bases, leaving 8 bases between them. This CDR3 is CASSPQGLETQYF. The CDR3, as DNA: TGTGCCAGCTCACCACAGGGGTTGGAGACCCAGTACTTC.

The gene calls are TRBV4-2 and TRBJ1-2, with a weak D call TRBD1 (6 bases). This CDR3 region has 15 residues. Trimming removed 1 base from V and 3 bases from J, with 12 bases in between. Germline V gene lookup returns CDR1 LGHNA and CDR2 YNFKEQ. CDR3 bases: TGTGCCAGCAGCCAAGCGCGGGGGCGCGACTATGGCTACACCTTC. Translation gives CASSQARGRDYGYTF.